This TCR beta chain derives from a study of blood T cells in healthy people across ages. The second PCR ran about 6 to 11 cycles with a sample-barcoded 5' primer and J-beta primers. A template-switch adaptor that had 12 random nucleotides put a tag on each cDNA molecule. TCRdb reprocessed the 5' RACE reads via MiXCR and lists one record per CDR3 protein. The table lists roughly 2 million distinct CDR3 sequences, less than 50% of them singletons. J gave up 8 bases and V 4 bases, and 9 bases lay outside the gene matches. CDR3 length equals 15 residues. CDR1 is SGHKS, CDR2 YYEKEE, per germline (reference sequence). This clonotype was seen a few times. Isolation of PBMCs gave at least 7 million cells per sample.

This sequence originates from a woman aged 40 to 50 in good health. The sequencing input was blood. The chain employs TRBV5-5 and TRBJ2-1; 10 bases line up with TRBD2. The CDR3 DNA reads TGTGCCAGCAGCCTGTCTAGCGGGGGATGGGATGAGCAGTTCTTC. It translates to CASSLSSGGWDEQFF.